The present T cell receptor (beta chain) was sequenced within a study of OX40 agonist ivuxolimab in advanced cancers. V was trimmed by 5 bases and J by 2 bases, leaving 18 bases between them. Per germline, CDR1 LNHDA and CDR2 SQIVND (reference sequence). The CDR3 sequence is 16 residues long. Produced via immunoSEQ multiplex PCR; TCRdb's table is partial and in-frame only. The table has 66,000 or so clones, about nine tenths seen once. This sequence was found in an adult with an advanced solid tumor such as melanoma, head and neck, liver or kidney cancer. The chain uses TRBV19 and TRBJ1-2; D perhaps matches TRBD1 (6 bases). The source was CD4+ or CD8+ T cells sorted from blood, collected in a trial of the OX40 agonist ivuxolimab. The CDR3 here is CASSSPPGHQNYGYTF. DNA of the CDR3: TGTGCCAGTAGTTCACCCCCGGGACACCAAAACTATGGCTACACCTTC.